These 22 T cell receptor beta chains were sequenced from one sample in a study of cytomegalovirus exposure and HLA in healthy donors. This table comes from immunoSEQ multiplex PCR, and its TCRdb copy is limited to in-frame clones, with some not included. Of about 310,000 clones in the sample, approximately 85% were seen once. The sample consisted of PBMCs. These receptor sequences come from a man aged 30 to 45 in good health and CMV-seronegative.

In this sample, this clone turned up once. The chain uses TRBV10-2 and TRBJ1-1; 7 bases align to TRBD1. Germline V lookup: CDR1 WSHSY, CDR2 SAAADI. The CDR3 consists of 15 residues. V shed 3 bases, J shed 6 bases, and the junction held 10 bases outside the gene matches. CDR3 amino acids: CASSDRQGKESEAFF. CDR3 nucleotides: TGCGCCAGCAGTGATCGACAGGGTAAAGAGTCTGAAGCTTTCTTT.

This rearrangement joins TRBV4-3 to TRBJ2-7; D is perhaps TRBD2 (6 bases). The CDR3 contains 15 residues. Germline-derived CDR1 and CDR2 are LGHNA and YSLEER. Between the trimmed V and J ends, which lost 1 base and 2 bases, there was a span of 12 bases. CDR3 loop: CASSQASGGPYEQYF. CDR3 nucleotides: TGCGCCAGCAGCCAAGCCTCCGGGGGACCCTACGAGCAGTACTTC.

Here the CDR3 reads CASSPRTSGFNNEQFF. The CDR3 DNA reads as TGTGCCAGCAGCCCCCGGACTAGCGGATTTAACAATGAGCAGTTCTTC. The chain uses TRBV11-3 and TRBJ2-1, with 10 bases lining up with TRBD2. Germline CDR1 is SGHNT and CDR2 is YENEEA. V shed 5 bases, J shed 5 bases, and the junction held 9 bases outside the gene matches. This CDR3 has 16 amino acids.

The chain has TRBV5-6 and TRBJ2-7, with 7 bases that match TRBD2. The V segment lost 0 bases and the J segment 6 bases; nucleotides outside the gene matches: 3. This CDR3 has 13 amino acids. Germline V gene data show CDR1 as SGHDT and CDR2 as YYEEEE. The CDR3 DNA follows: TGTGCCAGCAGCTTGGTAGGCGGGGGCGAGCAGTACTTC. Its translation is CASSLVGGGEQYF.

This sequence joins TRBV5-6 and TRBJ2-7; D unresolved. The germline CDR1 and CDR2 sequences are SGHDT and YYEEEE. Trimming left V 1 base short and J 6 bases short, with 8 bases between. This CDR3 spans 12 amino acids. The chain's CDR3 is CASSLSSSEQYF. Here the CDR3 DNA reads TGTGCCAGCAGCTTGTCGAGTTCCGAGCAGTACTTC. The variable domain in full, with the rest retrieved from reference TRBV5-6 and TRBJ2-7, is DAGVTQSPTHLIKTRGQQVTLRCSPKSGHDTVSWYQQALGQGPQFIFQYYEEEERQRGNFPDRFSGHQFPNYSSELNVNALLLGDSALYLCASSLSSSEQYFGPGTRLTVT.

This chain links TRBV7-9 with TRBJ2-1; perhaps TRBD1 as D (6 bases). Trimming stripped 5 bases from V and 9 bases from J, with 20 bases between. The CDR3 is 15 residues long. The germline gives CDR1 SEHNR, CDR2 FQNEAQ (reference sequence). CDR3 DNA: TGTGCCAGCAGCCCCTGGACAGTCCTCGGGGTTGAGCAGTTCTTC. Its protein product is CASSPWTVLGVEQFF.

The chain has TRBV18 and TRBJ1-2; possibly TRBD1 for D (5 bases). This CDR3 is 16 amino acids long. Germline V gives CDR1 KGHSH, CDR2 LQKENI. The ends were cut back, 0 bases at V and 5 bases at J, with 16 bases in the middle. The CDR3 region has the DNA TGTGCCAGCTCACCACCGGGGGAGGCGCGTCCGTATGGCTACACCTTC. It is translated as CASSPPGEARPYGYTF.

The chain joins TRBV7-9 to TRBJ1-2, with 8 bases that match TRBD1. Per germline, CDR1 SEHNR and CDR2 FQNEAQ (reference sequence). J gave up 5 bases and V 3 bases, and 11 bases lay outside the gene matches. The CDR3 is 16 amino acids. CDR3 region: CASSLGQAENVYGYTF. CDR3 DNA: TGTGCCAGCAGCTTGGGACAGGCCGAGAATGTATATGGCTACACCTTC.

DNA for the CDR3: TGTGCCAGCAGCCCGAGGGAGGTCTATGGCTACACCTTC. Translating gives CASSPREVYGYTF. The chain is built from TRBV5-4 and TRBJ1-2; no firm D call. Germline V gives CDR1 SGHNT, CDR2 YYREEE (reference sequence). V dropped 4 bases and J dropped 4 bases, with 11 bases sitting between them. CDR3 length equals 13 residues.

CDR3 sequence: CASSLGDREFVETQYF. The CDR3 DNA reads as TGTGCCAGCAGCTTGGGGGACAGGGAGTTCGTGGAGACCCAGTACTTC. The chain has TRBV7-9 and TRBJ2-5; 9 positions agree with TRBD1. The CDR3 sequence is 16 residues long. Germline CDR1 reads SEHNR; CDR2 reads FQNEAQ (reference sequence). V gave up 3 bases and J gave up 5 bases; unmatched junction bases: 10.

V and J are TRBV18 and TRBJ1-2; 8 bases are shared with TRBD1. Per germline, CDR1 KGHSH and CDR2 LQKENI. The J segment lost 8 bases and the V segment lost 3 bases, leaving 5 bases of the junction unmatched. This CDR3 spans 13 amino acids. The CDR3 DNA reads as TGTGCCAGCTCACCTCAACAGGGGGAGGGCTACACCTTC. As protein: CASSPQQGEGYTF.

V is TRBV5-6 and J is TRBJ1-5; D may be TRBD1 (5 bases). Trimming took off 1 base at V and 6 bases at J, with 14 bases between the two ends. The CDR3 is made up of 15 amino acids. Per germline, CDR1 SGHDT and CDR2 YYEEEE. The CDR3 coding sequence is TGTGCCAGCAGCTTGTACTCGCAGGGAGGTCAGCCCCAGCATTTT. This translates into CASSLYSQGGQPQHF.

The V gene is TRBV21-1, the J gene TRBJ2-3; the table's TRBD1 call for D was not verified on the DNA. TRBV21-1 is recorded as a pseudogene. The CDR3 is made up of 17 amino acids. The CDR3 is CASSITGVSLGTDTQYF. The CDR3 DNA follows: TGTGCCAGCAGCATAACAGGGGTAAGCCTGGGCACAGATACGCAGTATTTT.

The chain has TRBV19 and TRBJ1-5, with D maybe TRBD1 (5 bases). This CDR3 region has 18 residues. CDR1 LNHDA and CDR2 SQIVND come from the germline V gene (reference sequence). Trimming removed 5 bases at V and 0 bases at J, with 20 bases between. Here the CDR3 reads CASSETVPRLNSNQPQHF. In nucleotides, the CDR3 is TGTGCCAGTAGTGAGACAGTGCCCCGACTGAATAGCAATCAGCCCCAGCATTTT.

This chain joins TRBV7-2 and TRBJ2-7, with 9 positions matching TRBD1. Germline assignment: CDR1 SGHTA and CDR2 FQGNSA. This CDR3 spans 13 amino acids. V lost 7 bases, J lost 3 bases, and 4 bases stayed unmatched. The CDR3 nucleotides are TGTGCCAGCACCACGGACAGGGGCTACGAGCAGTACTTC. Its protein is CASTTDRGYEQYF.

The rearrangement uses TRBV5-1 and TRBJ2-5; D is undetermined. Trimming removed 1 base from V and 4 bases from J, with 8 bases in between. The CDR3 has 13 amino acids. Germline lookup yields CDR1 SGHRS and CDR2 YFSETQ. In DNA, the CDR3 is TGCGCCAGCAGCTTGTTCACCGGAGAGACCCAGTACTTC. It translates to CASSLFTGETQYF.

This chain connects TRBV27 to TRBJ1-3; 8 bases map to TRBD1. With V trimmed by 5 bases and J by 0 bases, 6 bases remained unmatched. Germline V gene sequence: CDR1 MNHEY, CDR2 SMNVEV (reference sequence). This CDR3 contains 16 residues. Written as DNA, the CDR3 is TGTGCCAGCAGTAGCCGACAGGGGAGCTCTGGAAACACCATATATTTT. Its protein product is CASSSRQGSSGNTIYF.

The CDR3 is CASSQEVKLAWETQYF. The CDR3 DNA follows: TGCGCCAGCAGCCAAGAAGTGAAGCTAGCTTGGGAGACCCAGTACTTC. J is TRBJ2-5 and V is TRBV4-3, with a weak D call TRBD2 (5 bases). Trimming removed 0 bases at V and 5 bases at J, with 16 bases between. Germline V gene data show CDR1 as LGHNA and CDR2 as YSLEER. The CDR3 runs to 16 residues.

The chain has TRBV18 and TRBJ2-1; D possibly corresponds to TRBD2 (6 bases). Trimming took off 3 bases at V and 8 bases at J, with 8 bases between the two ends. In germline, CDR1 is KGHSH, CDR2 LQKENI. The CDR3 contains 12 residues. The CDR3 loop is CASSPRGHEQFF. CDR3 DNA: TGTGCCAGCTCACCGCGGGGACATGAGCAGTTCTTC.

This chain connects TRBV9 to TRBJ1-1; 9 positions match TRBD1. This CDR3 is built from 16 residues. Trimming took 3 bases from V and 7 from J; bases not matched to a gene: 13. Germline V gene lookup returns CDR1 SGDLS and CDR2 YYNGEE. CDR3 amino acids: CASSGDFGTGHDEAFF. In DNA form, the CDR3 reads TGTGCCAGCAGCGGGGACTTCGGGACAGGGCATGATGAAGCTTTCTTT.

This rearrangement joins TRBV6-1 to TRBJ1-6; maybe TRBD1 (6 bases). Trimming pared 1 base from V and 5 bases from J, leaving 12 bases between. Germline lookup yields CDR1 MNHNS and CDR2 SASEGT. The CDR3 is 16 residues long. CDR3 region: CASSEEGGGNNSPLHF. CDR3 bases: TGTGCCAGCAGTGAAGAAGGGGGTGGTAATAATTCACCCCTCCACTTT.

This chain links TRBV4-1 with TRBJ1-1, with D tentatively TRBD1 (6 bases). The CDR3 has 15 residues. The V gene lost 1 base and the J gene lost 1 base, with 10 bases spanning the gap. Germline CDR1 MGHRA, CDR2 YSYEKL. CDR3 DNA: TGCGCCAGCAGCCAAGCCAGAGGGGGGAACACTGAAGCTTTCTTT. This gives the protein CASSQARGGNTEAFF.